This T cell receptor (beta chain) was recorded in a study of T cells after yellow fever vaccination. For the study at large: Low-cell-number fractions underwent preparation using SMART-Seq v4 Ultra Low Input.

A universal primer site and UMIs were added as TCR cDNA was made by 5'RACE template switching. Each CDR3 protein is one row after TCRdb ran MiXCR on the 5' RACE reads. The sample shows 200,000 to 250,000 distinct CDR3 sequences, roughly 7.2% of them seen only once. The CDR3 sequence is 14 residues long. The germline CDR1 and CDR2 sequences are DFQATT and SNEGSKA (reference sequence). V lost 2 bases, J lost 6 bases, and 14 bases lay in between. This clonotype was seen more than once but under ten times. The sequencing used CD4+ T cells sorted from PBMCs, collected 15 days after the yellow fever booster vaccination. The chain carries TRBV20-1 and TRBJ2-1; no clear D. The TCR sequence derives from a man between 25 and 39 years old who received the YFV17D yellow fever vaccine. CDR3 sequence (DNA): TGCAGTGCTAGATGGGTCAGCCGGCCCAATGAGCAGTTCTTC. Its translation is CSARWVSRPNEQFF.